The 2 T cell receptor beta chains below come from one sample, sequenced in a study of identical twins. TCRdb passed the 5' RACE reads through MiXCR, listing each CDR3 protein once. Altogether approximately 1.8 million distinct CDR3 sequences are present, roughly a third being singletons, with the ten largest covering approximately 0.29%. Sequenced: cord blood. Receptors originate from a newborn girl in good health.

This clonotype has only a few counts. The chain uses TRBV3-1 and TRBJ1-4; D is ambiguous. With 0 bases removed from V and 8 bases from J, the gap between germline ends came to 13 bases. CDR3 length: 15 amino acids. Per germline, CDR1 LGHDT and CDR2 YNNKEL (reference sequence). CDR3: CASSQDPPPGEKLFF. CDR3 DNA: TGTGCCAGCAGCCAAGATCCACCCCCGGGGGAAAAACTGTTTTTT.

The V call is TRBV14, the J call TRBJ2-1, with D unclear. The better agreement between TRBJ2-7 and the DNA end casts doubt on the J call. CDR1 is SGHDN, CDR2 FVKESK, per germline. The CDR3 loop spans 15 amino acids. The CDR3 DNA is TGTGCCAGCAGCCGCCAGGCACATACCTACAATGAGCAGTACTTC. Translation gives CASSRQAHTYNEQYF.